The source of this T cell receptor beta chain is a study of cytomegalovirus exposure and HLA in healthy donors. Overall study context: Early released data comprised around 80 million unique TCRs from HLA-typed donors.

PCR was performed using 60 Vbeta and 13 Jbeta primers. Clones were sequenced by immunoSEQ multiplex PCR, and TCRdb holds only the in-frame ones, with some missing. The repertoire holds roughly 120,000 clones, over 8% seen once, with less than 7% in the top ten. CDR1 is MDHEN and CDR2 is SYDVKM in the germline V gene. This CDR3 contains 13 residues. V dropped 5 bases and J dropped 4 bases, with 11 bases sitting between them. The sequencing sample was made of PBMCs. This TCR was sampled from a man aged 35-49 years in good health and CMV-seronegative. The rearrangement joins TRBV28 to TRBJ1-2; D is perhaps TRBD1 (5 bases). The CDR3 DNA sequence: TGTGCCAGCAGTCCGACAGAAATCTATGGCTACACCTTC. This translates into CASSPTEIYGYTF.